This T cell receptor beta chain was captured by sequencing in a study of Ad26.COV2.S vaccination and SARS-CoV-2 variants. Study in general: Donor was assigned to the Ad26.COV2.S arm of trial COV1001. Ad26.COV2.S shots went into the muscle once or twice, 56 days apart.

Some clones are missing from TCRdb's copy, which holds only in-frame ones; the method was immunoSEQ multiplex PCR. Of under 600,000 clones in the sample, about nine tenths were seen once. The treatment was: 15 to 20 received Ad26.COV2.S at low or high dose, single or two shots; 5 received placebo; per-sample allocation not given. Each sample was drawn 63 days after the first injection (of vaccine or placebo). Donation was by an adult aged 18-55 years who was in Boston. Built on an Ad26 vector, the vaccine expressed Wuhan-strain SARS-CoV-2 spike. Trimming left V 6 bases short and J 0 bases short, with 30 bases between. The CDR3 length is 21 residues. CDR1 SGHTA and CDR2 FQGTGA come from the germline V gene.

This TCR was recovered from a person between 18 and 60 years old who received the Ad26.COV2.S COVID-19 vaccine or a placebo. The chain employs TRBV7-3 and TRBJ1-5; tentatively, D is TRBD1 (6 bases). The sequenced sample was peripheral blood, obtained in a trial of Ad26.COV2.S vaccine versus placebo. The CDR3 is CASRARIGPTGPAYSNQPQHF. CDR3 DNA: TGTGCCAGCAGGGCAAGGATAGGTCCGACAGGCCCGGCGTATAGCAATCAGCCCCAGCATTTT. The complete variable domain, with remaining parts taken from reference TRBV7-3 and TRBJ1-5, reads GAGVSQTPSNKVTEKGKYVELRCDPISGHTALYWYRQSLGQGPEFLIYFQGTGAADDSGLPNDRFFAVRPEGSVSTLKIQRTERGDSAVYLCASRARIGPTGPAYSNQPQHFGDGTRLSIL.